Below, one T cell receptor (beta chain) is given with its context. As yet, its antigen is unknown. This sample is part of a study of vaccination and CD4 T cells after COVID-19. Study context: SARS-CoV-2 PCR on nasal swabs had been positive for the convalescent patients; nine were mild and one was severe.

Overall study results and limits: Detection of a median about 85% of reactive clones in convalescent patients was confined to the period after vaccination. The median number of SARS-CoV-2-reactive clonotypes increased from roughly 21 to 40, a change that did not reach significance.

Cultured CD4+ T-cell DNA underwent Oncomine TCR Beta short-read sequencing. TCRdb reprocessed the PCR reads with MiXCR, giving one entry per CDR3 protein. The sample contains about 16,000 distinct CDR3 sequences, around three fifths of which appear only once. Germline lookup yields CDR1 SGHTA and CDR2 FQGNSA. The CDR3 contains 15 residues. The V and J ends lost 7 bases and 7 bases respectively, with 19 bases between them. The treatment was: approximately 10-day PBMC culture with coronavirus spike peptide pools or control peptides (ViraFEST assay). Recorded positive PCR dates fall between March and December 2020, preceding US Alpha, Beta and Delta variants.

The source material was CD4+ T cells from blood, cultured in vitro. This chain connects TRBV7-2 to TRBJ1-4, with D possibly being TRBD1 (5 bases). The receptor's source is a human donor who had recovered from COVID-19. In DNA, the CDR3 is TGTGCCAGCAAGAGGTCTGGGACCCCAGGTGAAAAACTGTTTTTT. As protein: CASKRSGTPGEKLFF. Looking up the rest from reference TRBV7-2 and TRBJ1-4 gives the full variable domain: GAGVSQSPSNKVTEKGKDVELRCDPISGHTALYWYRQSLGQGLEFLIYFQGNSAPDKSGLPSDRFSAERTGGSVSTLTIQRTQQEDSAVYLCASKRSGTPGEKLFFGSGTQLSVL.